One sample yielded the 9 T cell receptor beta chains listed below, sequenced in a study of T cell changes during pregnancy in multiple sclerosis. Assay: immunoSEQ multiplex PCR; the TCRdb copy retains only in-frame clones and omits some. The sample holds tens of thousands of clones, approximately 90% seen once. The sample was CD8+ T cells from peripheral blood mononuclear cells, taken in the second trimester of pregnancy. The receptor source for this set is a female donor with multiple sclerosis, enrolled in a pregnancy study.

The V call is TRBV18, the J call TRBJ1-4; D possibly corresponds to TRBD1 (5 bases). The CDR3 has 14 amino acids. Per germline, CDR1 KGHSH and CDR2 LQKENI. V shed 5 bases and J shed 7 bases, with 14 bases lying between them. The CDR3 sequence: CASSDVGGAEKLFF. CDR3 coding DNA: TGTGCCAGCTCAGACGTCGGAGGGGCTGAAAAACTGTTTTTT.

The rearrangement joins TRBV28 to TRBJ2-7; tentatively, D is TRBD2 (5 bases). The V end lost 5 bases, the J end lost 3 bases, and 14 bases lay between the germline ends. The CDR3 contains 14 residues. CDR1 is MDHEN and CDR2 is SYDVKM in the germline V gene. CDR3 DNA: TGTGCCAGCAGTCCCGACTACGCCCTCTACGAGCAGTACTTC. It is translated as CASSPDYALYEQYF.

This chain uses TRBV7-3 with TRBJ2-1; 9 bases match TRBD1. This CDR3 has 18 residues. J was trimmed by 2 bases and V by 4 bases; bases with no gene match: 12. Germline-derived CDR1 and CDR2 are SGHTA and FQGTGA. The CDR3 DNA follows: TGTGCCAGCAGCTCTGTCCCGGGACAGGGCGGAGCCTACAATGAGCAGTTCTTC. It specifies CASSSVPGQGGAYNEQFF.

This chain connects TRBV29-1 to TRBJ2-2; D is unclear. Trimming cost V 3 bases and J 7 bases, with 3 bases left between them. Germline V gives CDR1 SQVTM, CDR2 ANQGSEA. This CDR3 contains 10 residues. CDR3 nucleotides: TGCAGCGTTGATCTCGGGGAGCTGTTTTTT. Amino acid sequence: CSVDLGELFF.

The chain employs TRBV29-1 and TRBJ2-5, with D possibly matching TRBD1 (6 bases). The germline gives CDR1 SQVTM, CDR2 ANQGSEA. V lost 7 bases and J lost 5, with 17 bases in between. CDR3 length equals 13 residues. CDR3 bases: TGCAGCGCTATACAGGGATTTTTGGAGACCCAGTACTTC. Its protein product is CSAIQGFLETQYF.

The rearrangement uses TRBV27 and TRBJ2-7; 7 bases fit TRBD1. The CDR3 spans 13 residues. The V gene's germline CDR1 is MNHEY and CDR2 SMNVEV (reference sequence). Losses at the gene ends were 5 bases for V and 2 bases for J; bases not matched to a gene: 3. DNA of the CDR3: TGTGCCAGCAGTCTAGGGGGCCCCTACGAGCAGTACTTC. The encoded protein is CASSLGGPYEQYF.

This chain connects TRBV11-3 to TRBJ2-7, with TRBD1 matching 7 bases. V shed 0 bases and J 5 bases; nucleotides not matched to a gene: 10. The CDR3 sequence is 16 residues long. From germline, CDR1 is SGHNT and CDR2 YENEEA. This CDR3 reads CASSLDPERGLNEQYF. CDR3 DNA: TGTGCCAGCAGCTTAGATCCGGAGAGGGGGCTCAACGAGCAGTACTTC.

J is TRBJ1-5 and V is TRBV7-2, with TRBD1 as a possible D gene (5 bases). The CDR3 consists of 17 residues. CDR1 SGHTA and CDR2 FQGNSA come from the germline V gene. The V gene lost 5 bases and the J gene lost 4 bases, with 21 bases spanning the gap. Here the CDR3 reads CASSPPAGGEGNQPQHF. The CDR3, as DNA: TGTGCCAGCAGCCCTCCGGCCGGGGGGGAGGGTAATCAGCCCCAGCATTTT.

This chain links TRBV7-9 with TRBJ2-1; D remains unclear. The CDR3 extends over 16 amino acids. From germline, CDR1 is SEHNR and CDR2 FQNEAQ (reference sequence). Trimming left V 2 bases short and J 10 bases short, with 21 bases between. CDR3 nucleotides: TGTGCCAGCAGCTTAAAAGTCTCTAGTTTGCGAAACGAGCAGTTCTTC. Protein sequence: CASSLKVSSLRNEQFF.